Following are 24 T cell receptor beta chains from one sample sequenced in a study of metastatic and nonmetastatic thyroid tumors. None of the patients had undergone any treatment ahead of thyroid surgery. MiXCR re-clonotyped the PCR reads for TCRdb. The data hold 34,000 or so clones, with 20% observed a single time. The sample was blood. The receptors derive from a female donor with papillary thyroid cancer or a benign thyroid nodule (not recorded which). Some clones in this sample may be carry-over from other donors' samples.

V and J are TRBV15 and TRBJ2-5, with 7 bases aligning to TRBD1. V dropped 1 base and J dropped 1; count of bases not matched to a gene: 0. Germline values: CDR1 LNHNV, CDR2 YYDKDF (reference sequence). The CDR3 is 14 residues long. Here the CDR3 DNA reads TGTGCCACCAGCAGAGGACAGGGCCAAGAGACCCAGTACTTC. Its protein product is CATSRGQGQETQYF.

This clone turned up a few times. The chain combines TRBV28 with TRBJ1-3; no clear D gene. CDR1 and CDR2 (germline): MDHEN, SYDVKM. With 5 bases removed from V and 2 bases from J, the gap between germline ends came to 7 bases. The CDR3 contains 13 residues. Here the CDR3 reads CASSPQAGNTIYF. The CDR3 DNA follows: TGTGCCAGCAGTCCCCAGGCTGGAAACACCATATATTTT.

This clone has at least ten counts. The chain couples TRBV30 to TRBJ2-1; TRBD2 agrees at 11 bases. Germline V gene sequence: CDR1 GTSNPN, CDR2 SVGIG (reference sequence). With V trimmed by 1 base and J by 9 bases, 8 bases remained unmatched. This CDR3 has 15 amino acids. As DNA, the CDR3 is TGTGCCTGGAGTGGACCACTAGCGGGAGTCGGTGAGCAGTTCTTC. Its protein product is CAWSGPLAGVGEQFF.

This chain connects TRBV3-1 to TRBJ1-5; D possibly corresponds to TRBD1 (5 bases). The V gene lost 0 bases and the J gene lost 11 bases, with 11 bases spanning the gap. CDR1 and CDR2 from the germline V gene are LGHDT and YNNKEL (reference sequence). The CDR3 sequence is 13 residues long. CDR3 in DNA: TGTGCCAGCAGCCAAGATAGAAGGGGATCCCAGCATTTT. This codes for CASSQDRRGSQHF.

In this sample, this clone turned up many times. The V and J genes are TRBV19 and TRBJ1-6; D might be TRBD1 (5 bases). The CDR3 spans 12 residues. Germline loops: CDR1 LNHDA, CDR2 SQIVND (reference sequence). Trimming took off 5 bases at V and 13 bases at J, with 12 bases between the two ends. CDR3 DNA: TGTGCCAGTAGTCCCCAGGGCGCCCCCCTCCACTTT. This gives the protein CASSPQGAPLHF.

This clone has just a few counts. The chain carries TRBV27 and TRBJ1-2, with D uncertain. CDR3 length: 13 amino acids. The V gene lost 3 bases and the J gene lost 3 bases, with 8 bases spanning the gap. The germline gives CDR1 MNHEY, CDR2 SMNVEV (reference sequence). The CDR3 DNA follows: TGTGCCAGCAGTTTGGGATCACACTATGGCTACACCTTC. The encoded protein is CASSLGSHYGYTF.

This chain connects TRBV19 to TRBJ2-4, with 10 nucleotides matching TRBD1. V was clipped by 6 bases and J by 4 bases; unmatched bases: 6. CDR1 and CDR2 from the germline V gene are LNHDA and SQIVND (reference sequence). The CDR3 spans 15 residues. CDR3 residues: CASSPGTGVKNIQYF. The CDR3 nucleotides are TGTGCCAGTAGCCCCGGGACAGGGGTAAAAAACATTCAGTACTTC.

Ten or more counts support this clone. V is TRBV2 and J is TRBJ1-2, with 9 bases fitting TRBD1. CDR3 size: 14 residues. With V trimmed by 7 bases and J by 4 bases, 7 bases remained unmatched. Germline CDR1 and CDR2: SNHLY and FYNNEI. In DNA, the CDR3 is TGTGCCAGCAACCCCCCGGGACAGGGCTATGGCTACACCTTC. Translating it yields CASNPPGQGYGYTF.

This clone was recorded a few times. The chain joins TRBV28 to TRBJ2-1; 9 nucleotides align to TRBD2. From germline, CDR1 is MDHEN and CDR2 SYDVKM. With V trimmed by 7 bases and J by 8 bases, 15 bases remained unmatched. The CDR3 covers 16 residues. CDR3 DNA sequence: TGTGCCAGCATGCCCGCCCTAGCGGGACGGGGTGATGAGCAGTTCTTC. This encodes CASMPALAGRGDEQFF.

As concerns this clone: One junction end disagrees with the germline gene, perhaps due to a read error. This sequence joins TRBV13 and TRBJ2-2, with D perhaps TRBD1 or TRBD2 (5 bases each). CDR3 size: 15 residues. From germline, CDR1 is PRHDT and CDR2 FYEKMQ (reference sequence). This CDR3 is CASSTRGTGMGVLFF. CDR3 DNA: TGTGCCAGCAGCACACGAGGAACCGGCATGGGGGTGCTGTTTTTT.

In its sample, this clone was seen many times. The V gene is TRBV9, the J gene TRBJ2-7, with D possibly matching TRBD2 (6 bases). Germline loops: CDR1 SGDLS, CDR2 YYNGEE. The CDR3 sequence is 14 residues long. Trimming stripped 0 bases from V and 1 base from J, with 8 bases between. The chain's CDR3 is CASSVEGGSYEQYF. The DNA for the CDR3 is TGTGCCAGCAGCGTAGAAGGAGGGTCCTACGAGCAGTACTTC. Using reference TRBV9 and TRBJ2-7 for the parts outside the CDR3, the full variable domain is DSGVTQTPKHLITATGQRVTLRCSPRSGDLSVYWYQQSLDQGLQFLIQYYNGEERAKGNILERFSAQQFPDLHSELNLSSLELGDSALYFCASSVEGGSYEQYFGPGTRLTVT.

This CDR3 reads CASEGGNTDTQYF. CDR3 nucleotides: TGTGCCAGCGAGGGGGGGAACACAGATACGCAGTATTTT. This chain joins TRBV6-2 or TRBV6-3 and TRBJ2-3; D is perhaps TRBD2 (7 bases). The CDR3 is 13 amino acids. In germline, CDR1 is MNHEY, CDR2 SVGEGT. Between the trimmed V and J ends, which lost 8 bases and 2 bases, there was a span of 11 bases.

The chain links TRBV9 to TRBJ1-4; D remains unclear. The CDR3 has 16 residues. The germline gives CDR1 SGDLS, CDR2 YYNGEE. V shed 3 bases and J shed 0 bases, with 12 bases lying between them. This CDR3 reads CASSAGFGATNEKLFF. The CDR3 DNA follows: TGTGCCAGCAGCGCTGGATTCGGGGCAACTAATGAAAAACTGTTTTTT.

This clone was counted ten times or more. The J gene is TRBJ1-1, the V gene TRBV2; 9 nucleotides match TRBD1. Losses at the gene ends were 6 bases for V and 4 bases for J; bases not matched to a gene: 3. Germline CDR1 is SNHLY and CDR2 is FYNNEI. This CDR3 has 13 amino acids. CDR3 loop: CASRDRGVTEAFF. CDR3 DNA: TGTGCCAGCAGAGACAGGGGGGTCACTGAAGCTTTCTTT.

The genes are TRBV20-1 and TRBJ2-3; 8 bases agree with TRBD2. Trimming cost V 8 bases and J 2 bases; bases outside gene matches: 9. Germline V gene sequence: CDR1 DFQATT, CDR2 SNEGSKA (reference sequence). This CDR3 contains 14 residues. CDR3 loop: CSSRFSGDTDTQYF. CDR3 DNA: TGCAGTTCCAGGTTTAGCGGGGACACAGATACGCAGTATTTT.

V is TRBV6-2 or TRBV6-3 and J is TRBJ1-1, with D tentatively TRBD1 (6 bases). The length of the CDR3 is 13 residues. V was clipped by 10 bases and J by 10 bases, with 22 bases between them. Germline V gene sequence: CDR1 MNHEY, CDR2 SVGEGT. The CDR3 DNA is TGTGCCAACCGCAAGGGGGGTGAGCCTGGAGCTTTCTTT. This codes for CANRKGGEPGAFF.

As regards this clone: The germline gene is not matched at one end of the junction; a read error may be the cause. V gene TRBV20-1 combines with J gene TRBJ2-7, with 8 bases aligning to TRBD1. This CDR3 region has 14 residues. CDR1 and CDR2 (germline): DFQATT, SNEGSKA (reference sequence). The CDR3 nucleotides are TGCAGTGCAAGAGGGACAGGACGTGGGTACGAGCAGTACTTC. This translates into CSARGTGRGYEQYF.

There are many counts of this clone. Written as DNA, the CDR3 is TGTGCCAGCAGTGCACAGGGGGGCAATCAGCCCCAGCATTTT. It yields the protein CASSAQGGNQPQHF. The V gene is TRBV6-4, the J gene TRBJ1-5; 8 nucleotides match TRBD1. There are 14 residues in the CDR3. The V gene's germline CDR1 is MRHNA and CDR2 SNTAGT. With V trimmed by 4 bases and J by 2 bases, 1 base remained unmatched.

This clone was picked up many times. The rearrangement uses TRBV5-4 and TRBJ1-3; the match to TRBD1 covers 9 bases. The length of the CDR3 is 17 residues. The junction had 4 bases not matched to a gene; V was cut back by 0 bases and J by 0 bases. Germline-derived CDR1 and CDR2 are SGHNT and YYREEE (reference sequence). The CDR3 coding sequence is TGTGCCAGCAGCTTGGAGAGGACAGGGGCCTCTGGAAACACCATATATTTT. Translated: CASSLERTGASGNTIYF.

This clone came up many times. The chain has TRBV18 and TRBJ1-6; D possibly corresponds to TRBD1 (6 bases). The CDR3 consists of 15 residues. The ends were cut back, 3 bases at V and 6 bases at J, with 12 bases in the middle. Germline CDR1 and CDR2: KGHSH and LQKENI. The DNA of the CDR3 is TGTGCCAGCTCACCTTCGGACAGCCTTAATTCACCCCTCCACTTT. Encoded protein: CASSPSDSLNSPLHF.

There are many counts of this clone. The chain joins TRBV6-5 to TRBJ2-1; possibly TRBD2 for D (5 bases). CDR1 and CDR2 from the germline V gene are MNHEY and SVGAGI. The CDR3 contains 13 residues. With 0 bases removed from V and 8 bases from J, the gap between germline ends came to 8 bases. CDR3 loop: CASSYSGRDEQFF. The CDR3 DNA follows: TGTGCCAGCAGTTACTCAGGGCGGGATGAGCAGTTCTTC.

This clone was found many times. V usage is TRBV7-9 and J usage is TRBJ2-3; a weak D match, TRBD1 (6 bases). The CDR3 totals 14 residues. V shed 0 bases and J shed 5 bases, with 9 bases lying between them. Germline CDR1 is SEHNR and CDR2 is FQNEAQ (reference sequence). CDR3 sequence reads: CASSLALQGDTQYF. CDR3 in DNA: TGTGCCAGCAGCTTAGCTTTACAGGGAGATACGCAGTATTTT.

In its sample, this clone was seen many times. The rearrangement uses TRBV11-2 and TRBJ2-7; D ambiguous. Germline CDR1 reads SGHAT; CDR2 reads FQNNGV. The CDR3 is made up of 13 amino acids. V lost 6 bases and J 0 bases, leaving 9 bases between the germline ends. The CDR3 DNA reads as TGTGCCAGCAGGACCGGAAGCTCCTACGAGCAGTACTTC. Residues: CASRTGSSYEQYF.

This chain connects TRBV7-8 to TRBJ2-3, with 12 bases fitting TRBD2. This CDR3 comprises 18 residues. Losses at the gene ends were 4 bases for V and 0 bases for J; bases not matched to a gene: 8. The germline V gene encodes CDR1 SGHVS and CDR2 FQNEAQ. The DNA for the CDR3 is TGTGCCAGCAGCTCTCCGGGACTAGCGGGCCATAGCACAGATACGCAGTATTTT. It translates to CASSSPGLAGHSTDTQYF.